The 27 T cell receptor beta chains in this list originate from one sample, sequenced in a study of neoadjuvant anti-PD-1 for oral cavity cancer. Produced via immunoSEQ multiplex PCR; TCRdb's table is partial and in-frame only. The repertoire holds under 15,000 clones, with about 65% as singletons. The material was PBMCs, obtained before nivolumab (anti-PD-1) treatment. The receptors originated from a person aged 40 to 85 with oral cavity squamous cell carcinoma.

Only a few counts were recorded for this clone. The chain joins TRBV19 to TRBJ1-1, with unresolved D. V lost 0 bases and J lost 1, with 9 bases in between. The CDR3 has 15 residues. Germline CDR1 is LNHDA and CDR2 is SQIVND (reference sequence). The CDR3 DNA is TGTGCCAGTAGTATAGACACGAAGAGGAACACTGAAGCTTTCTTT. Translated: CASSIDTKRNTEAFF. The whole variable domain, remainder taken from reference TRBV19 and TRBJ1-1, is DGGITQSPKYLFRKEGQNVTLSCEQNLNHDAMYWYRQDPGQGLRLIYYSQIVNDFQKGDIAEGYSVSREKKESFPLTVTSAQKNPTAFYLCASSIDTKRNTEAFFGQGTRLTVV.

This clone was picked up a small number of times. V is TRBV5-5 and J is TRBJ1-5; unclear D gene. The CDR3 is made up of 14 amino acids. Germline CDR1 is SGHKS and CDR2 is YYEKEE (reference sequence). V was cut by 4 bases and J by 3 bases, with 11 bases left in between. The DNA of the CDR3 is TGTGCCAGCAGCCCCGTCCAAATCAATCAGCCCCAGCATTTT. It is translated as CASSPVQINQPQHF.

V and J are TRBV9 and TRBJ1-1; possibly TRBD1 for D (5 bases). V lost 2 bases and J 1 base, leaving 12 bases between the germline ends. The CDR3 contains 15 residues. The germline V gene encodes CDR1 SGDLS and CDR2 YYNGEE. The CDR3 coding sequence is TGTGCCAGCAGCGTGGTCGCGGGGGGGAACACTGAAGCTTTCTTT. This codes for CASSVVAGGNTEAFF.

Only a few counts were recorded for this clone. V and J are TRBV4-2 and TRBJ2-2; 10 bases are a match to TRBD2. Germline V gene lookup returns CDR1 LGHNA and CDR2 YNFKEQ. Unmatched junction bases numbered 8, after V lost 4 bases and J lost 3 bases. The CDR3 runs 17 residues. The CDR3 protein is CASSPQGLAGDTGELFF. CDR3 in DNA: TGTGCCAGCAGCCCACAGGGGCTAGCGGGAGACACCGGGGAGCTGTTTTTT.

The chain combines TRBV2 with TRBJ2-3, with D uncertain. Trimming removed 5 bases from V and 2 bases from J, with 2 bases in between. The CDR3 extends over 11 amino acids. Germline assignment: CDR1 SNHLY and CDR2 FYNNEI. The CDR3 region has the DNA TGTGCCAGCAGTTACACAGATACGCAGTATTTT. It translates to CASSYTDTQYF.

J is TRBJ2-7 and V is TRBV7-2, with TRBD2 matching 8 bases. The CDR3 extends over 17 amino acids. Trimming cost V 0 bases and J 3 bases; bases outside gene matches: 10. CDR1 is SGHTA and CDR2 is FQGNSA in the germline V gene. This CDR3 is CASSLAGRGGPHYEQYF. For the CDR3, the DNA is TGTGCCAGCAGCTTAGCCGGTCGGGGGGGGCCCCACTACGAGCAGTACTTC.

V is TRBV10-1 and J is TRBJ1-4; D remains unclear. Trimming pared 0 bases from V and 1 base from J, leaving 3 bases between. The CDR3 loop spans 14 amino acids. CDR1 WNHNN and CDR2 SYGVQD come from the germline V gene (reference sequence). CDR3 region: CASSESRTNEKLFF. CDR3 coding DNA: TGCGCCAGCAGTGAGTCGAGAACTAATGAAAAACTGTTTTTT.

The chain recombines TRBV5-5 with TRBJ2-5, with 7 bases matching TRBD1. The CDR3 totals 18 residues. Germline-derived CDR1 and CDR2 are SGHKS and YYEKEE (reference sequence). The junction had 19 bases not matched to a gene; V was cut back by 3 bases and J by 5 bases. CDR3 region: CASSSRAGGPGGAETQYF. The CDR3 nucleotides read TGTGCCAGCAGCTCACGCGCAGGGGGACCAGGCGGAGCGGAGACCCAGTACTTC. The full variable domain, in which reference TRBV5-5 and TRBJ2-5 provide the parts outside the CDR3, is DAGVTQSPTHLIKTRGQQVTLRCSPISGHKSVSWYQQVLGQGPQFIFQYYEKEERGRGNFPDRFSARQFPNYSSELNVNALLLGDSALYLCASSSRAGGPGGAETQYFGPGTRLLVL.

The J gene is TRBJ1-1, the V gene TRBV4-1; D uncertain. The CDR3 extends over 14 amino acids. V was pared by 1 base and J by 0 bases, with 6 bases between. The V gene's germline CDR1 is MGHRA and CDR2 YSYEKL. The CDR3 here is CASSQGGMNTEAFF. For the CDR3, the DNA is TGCGCCAGCAGCCAAGGCGGTATGAACACTGAAGCTTTCTTT.

The J gene is TRBJ1-1, the V gene TRBV30; 7 bases match TRBD1. After removal of 7 bases from V and 4 bases from J, the junction contained 6 bases not matched to a gene. Germline V gene data show CDR1 as GTSNPN and CDR2 as SVGIG (reference sequence). The CDR3 runs to 12 residues. The DNA of the CDR3 is TGTGCCTTCCTAGACAGGGTCACTGAAGCTTTCTTT. Translated, it gives CAFLDRVTEAFF.

The sample holds a few counts of this clone. The genes are TRBV27 and TRBJ2-7; 7 positions agree with TRBD1. Germline values: CDR1 MNHEY, CDR2 SMNVEV (reference sequence). This CDR3 has 12 residues. The trim removed 6 bases at V and 6 bases at J, leaving 5 bases unmatched. This chain's CDR3 is CASRGTAPEQYF. The CDR3 nucleotides read TGTGCCAGCAGAGGGACAGCACCCGAGCAGTACTTC.

V usage is TRBV11-2 and J usage is TRBJ2-1, with 7 bases matching TRBD2. Germline V CDR1 and CDR2: SGHAT, FQNNGV. The CDR3 runs 13 residues. V was pared by 4 bases and J by 5 bases, with 2 bases of the junction left unmatched. As DNA, the CDR3 is TGTGCCAGCAGCTGGACTAGGAACAATGAGCAGTTCTTC. Encoded protein: CASSWTRNNEQFF.

V and J are TRBV7-8 and TRBJ1-1, with a possible D match to TRBD1 (5 bases). The CDR3 length is 15 residues. V was clipped by 1 base and J by 4 bases, with 13 bases between them. The germline V gene encodes CDR1 SGHVS and CDR2 FQNEAQ. The CDR3 bases are TGTGCCAGCAGCTTAGTAGGCAGGGAGGGCACTGAAGCTTTCTTT. Translating it yields CASSLVGREGTEAFF.

The V gene is TRBV19, the J gene TRBJ2-1, with 9 bases matching TRBD2. CDR1 and CDR2 from the germline V gene are LNHDA and SQIVND (reference sequence). The CDR3 consists of 14 residues. The V and J ends lost 8 bases and 9 bases, in that order; junction bases with no gene match: 11. CDR3 loop: CASSRGLASGEQFF. CDR3 coding DNA: TGTGCCAGTTCCCGGGGACTAGCCTCTGGTGAGCAGTTCTTC.

The chain uses TRBV2 and TRBJ2-7, with 8 positions matching TRBD1. The CDR3 runs 17 residues. V lost 7 bases and J lost 1; bases outside the gene matches: 15. The germline V gene has CDR1 SNHLY and CDR2 FYNNEI. DNA for the CDR3: TGTGCCAGCAAGGGGCCTAACTTACAGGGGGTTTCCTACGAGCAGTACTTC. This translates into CASKGPNLQGVSYEQYF.

This clone was counted only a few times. The chain links TRBV19 to TRBJ2-1; possibly TRBD1 for D (5 bases). The ends were cut back, 0 bases at V and 3 bases at J, with 9 bases in the middle. Germline V CDR1 and CDR2: LNHDA, SQIVND (reference sequence). The CDR3 extends over 15 amino acids. The chain's CDR3 is CASSIEAGRYNEQFF. The CDR3 bases are TGTGCCAGTAGTATAGAGGCAGGGCGCTACAATGAGCAGTTCTTC. The entire variable domain, with the rest obtained from reference TRBV19 and TRBJ2-1, is as follows: DGGITQSPKYLFRKEGQNVTLSCEQNLNHDAMYWYRQDPGQGLRLIYYSQIVNDFQKGDIAEGYSVSREKKESFPLTVTSAQKNPTAFYLCASSIEAGRYNEQFFGPGTRLTVL.

The DNA for the CDR3 is TGTGCCAGCAGTCCCCAGGGCAGGACAAATGAGCAGTTCTTC. Translating it yields CASSPQGRTNEQFF. The chain uses TRBV28 and TRBJ2-1; TRBD1 is a possible D gene (5 bases). Per germline, CDR1 MDHEN and CDR2 SYDVKM. The CDR3 length is 14 residues. Trimming removed 5 bases from V and 7 bases from J, with 15 bases in between.

On this clone itself: The same CDR3 arises from other DNA sequences in this sample as well. The chain employs TRBV7-9 and TRBJ2-2; D possibly corresponds to TRBD1 (6 bases). Trimming shortened V by 3 bases and J by 4 bases, and 12 bases separated the two germline ends. Germline CDR1 SEHNR, CDR2 FQNEAQ (reference sequence). The CDR3 is 15 residues long. The CDR3 is CASSFGGLTTGELFF. The CDR3 DNA sequence: TGTGCCAGCAGCTTTGGGGGCCTAACCACCGGGGAGCTGTTTTTT.

The chain carries TRBV5-1 and TRBJ2-3; 14 bases agree with TRBD2. Losses at the gene ends were 4 bases for V and 3 bases for J; bases not matched to a gene: 7. Germline values: CDR1 SGHRS, CDR2 YFSETQ. There are 17 residues in the CDR3. The CDR3 sequence: CASSVGTSGRGTDTQYF. CDR3 nucleotides: TGCGCCAGCAGCGTCGGGACTAGCGGGAGAGGAACAGATACGCAGTATTTT.

V and J are TRBV27 and TRBJ1-6; D perhaps matches TRBD1 (6 bases). V lost 3 bases, J lost 9 bases, and 12 bases lay in between. CDR3 length: 14 amino acids. Germline CDR1 and CDR2: MNHEY and SMNVEV (reference sequence). The CDR3 DNA reads as TGTGCCAGCAGTTTTCAGGGAGGGGGTTCACCCCTCCACTTT. This sequence encodes CASSFQGGGSPLHF.

This chain joins TRBV30 and TRBJ2-3; no firm D call. V dropped 0 bases and J dropped 0 bases, with 4 bases sitting between them. This CDR3 contains 13 residues. The germline V gene encodes CDR1 GTSNPN and CDR2 SVGIG (reference sequence). The CDR3 DNA reads TGTGCCTGGAGTGTACGGAGCACAGATACGCAGTATTTT. Its protein is CAWSVRSTDTQYF.

The rearrangement joins TRBV10-3 to TRBJ1-5, with D unclear. The CDR3 runs to 13 residues. Trimming cost V 2 bases and J 4 bases, with 6 bases left between them. Germline V lookup: CDR1 ENHRY, CDR2 SYGVKD. The CDR3 loop is CAISEIENQPQHF. The CDR3 DNA sequence: TGTGCCATCAGTGAGATTGAAAATCAGCCCCAGCATTTT.

The chain joins TRBV6-6 to TRBJ2-5; D ambiguous. Trimming shortened V by 6 bases and J by 5 bases, and 10 bases separated the two germline ends. The germline V gene has CDR1 MNHNY and CDR2 SVGAGI (reference sequence). The CDR3 consists of 12 residues. CDR3 residues: CASSPGHETQYF. For the CDR3, the DNA is TGTGCCAGCAGCCCCGGGCACGAGACCCAGTACTTC.

The chain couples TRBV5-5 to TRBJ2-7; TRBD1 matches 7 bases. This CDR3 is 15 amino acids long. The germline V gene encodes CDR1 SGHKS and CDR2 YYEKEE (reference sequence). Trimming removed 3 bases from V and 1 base from J; junction bases left unmatched: 7. The CDR3 bases are TGTGCCAGCAGCTGGTCCGACAGGGATTCCTACGAGCAGTACTTC. Translated, it gives CASSWSDRDSYEQYF. Full variable domain (outside the CDR3, taken from reference TRBV5-5 and TRBJ2-7): DAGVTQSPTHLIKTRGQQVTLRCSPISGHKSVSWYQQVLGQGPQFIFQYYEKEERGRGNFPDRFSARQFPNYSSELNVNALLLGDSALYLCASSWSDRDSYEQYFGPGTRLTVT.

The chain uses TRBV9 and TRBJ2-5; 11 nucleotides agree with TRBD2. The CDR3 contains 16 residues. CDR1 is SGDLS, CDR2 YYNGEE, per germline. J gave up 5 bases and V 0 bases, and 6 bases lay outside the gene matches. CDR3 bases: TGTGCCAGCAGCGTAGGAGGTAGCGGGAGGGGGGAGACCCAGTACTTC. It encodes CASSVGGSGRGETQYF.

In this sample, this clone turned up a few times. The chain recombines TRBV7-9 with TRBJ1-2; D gene uncertain. Germline V gene lookup returns CDR1 SEHNR and CDR2 FQNEAQ (reference sequence). CDR3 length: 15 residues. V was shortened by 3 bases and J by 8 bases, with 19 bases between the two germline ends. For the CDR3, the DNA is TGTGCCAGCAGCTTGTCTGGAGAGTCCACCGCCGGCTACACCTTC. Its translation: CASSLSGESTAGYTF.

The rearrangement uses TRBV6-1 and TRBJ1-5; D remains unclear. V lost 0 bases and J lost 4, with 13 bases in between. Germline-derived CDR1 and CDR2 are MNHNS and SASEGT. The CDR3 is made up of 16 amino acids. The CDR3, as DNA: TGTGCCAGCAGTGAAGCGAGACTCAGCGGGAATCAGCCCCAGCATTTT. Amino acid sequence: CASSEARLSGNQPQHF.